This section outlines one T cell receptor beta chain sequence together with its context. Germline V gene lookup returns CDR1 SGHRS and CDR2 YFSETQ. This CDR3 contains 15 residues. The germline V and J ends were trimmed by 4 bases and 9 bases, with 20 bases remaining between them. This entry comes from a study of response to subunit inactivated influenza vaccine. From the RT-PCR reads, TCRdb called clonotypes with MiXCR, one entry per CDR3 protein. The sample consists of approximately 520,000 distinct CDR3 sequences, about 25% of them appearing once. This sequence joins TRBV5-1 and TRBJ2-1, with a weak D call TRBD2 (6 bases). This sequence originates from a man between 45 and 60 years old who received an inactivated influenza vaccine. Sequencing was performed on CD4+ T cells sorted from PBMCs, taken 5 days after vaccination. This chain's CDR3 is CASSSLAVGPGEQFF. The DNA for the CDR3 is TGCGCCAGCAGCAGCTTAGCGGTGGGGCCGGGTGAGCAGTTCTTC.